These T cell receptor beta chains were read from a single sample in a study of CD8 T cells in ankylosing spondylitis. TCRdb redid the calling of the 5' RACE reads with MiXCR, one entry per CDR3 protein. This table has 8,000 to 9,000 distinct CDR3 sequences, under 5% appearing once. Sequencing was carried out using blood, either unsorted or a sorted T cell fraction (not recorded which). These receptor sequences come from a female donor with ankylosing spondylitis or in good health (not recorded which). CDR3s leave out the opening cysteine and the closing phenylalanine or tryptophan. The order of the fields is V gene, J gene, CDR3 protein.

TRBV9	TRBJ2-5	ASSPRGLGETQY
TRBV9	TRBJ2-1	ASSVRLAGVGEQF
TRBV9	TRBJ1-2	ASSVATGGQLNGYT
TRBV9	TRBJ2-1	ASSVLVFADEQF
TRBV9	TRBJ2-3	ASSSVGATDTQY
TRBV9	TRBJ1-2	ASSVAGNGYT
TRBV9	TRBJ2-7	ASSFGVNGYEQY
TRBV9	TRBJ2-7	ASSVGNSGYYEQY
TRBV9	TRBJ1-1	ASSANPQGADTEAF
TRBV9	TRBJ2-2	ASSVGGNTGELF
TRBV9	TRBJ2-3	ASTSERGAWDTQY
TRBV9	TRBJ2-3	ASSVATREGGGQTDTQY
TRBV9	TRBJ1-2	ASSVEKGRGQNGYT
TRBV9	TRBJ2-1	ASSVASNYNEQF
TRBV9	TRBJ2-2	ASSVTGNTGELF
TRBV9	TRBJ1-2	ASSDQTGGEDGYT
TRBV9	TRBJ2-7	ASSFGRGYEQY
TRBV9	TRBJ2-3	ASSVRGGGTDTQY
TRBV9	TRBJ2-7	ASSVGQVPYEQY
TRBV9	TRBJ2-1	ASSVEVASGGEFTNEQF
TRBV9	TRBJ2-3	ASSTRGITSIDTQY
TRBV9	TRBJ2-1	ASSGVRNEQF
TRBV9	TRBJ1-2	ASSPTAGNYGYT
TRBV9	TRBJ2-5	ASSQERTSGEETQY
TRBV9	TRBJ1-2	ASSPAGGAHGYT
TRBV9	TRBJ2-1	ASSVGGGQNEQF
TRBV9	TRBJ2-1	ASSPRDLNNEQF
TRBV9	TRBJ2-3	ASSVEGGGSDTQY
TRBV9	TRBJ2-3	ASSAPRTSGGTTDTQY
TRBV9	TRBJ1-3	ASSPSDRGRWSGNTIY
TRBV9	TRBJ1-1	ASSARQGAQWAEAF
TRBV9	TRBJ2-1	ASSVDLAGEHSYNEQF
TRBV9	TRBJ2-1	ASSVSGGVYNEQF
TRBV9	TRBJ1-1	ASSLIQGEDAF
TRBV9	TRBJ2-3	ASSGSGTGATDTQY
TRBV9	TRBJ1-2	ASSTRTDGYT
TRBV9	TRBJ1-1	ASSVAGQGGIMNTEAF
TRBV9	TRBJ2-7	ASSPSGTSPAQY
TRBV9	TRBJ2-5	ASSGAAGGPTETQY
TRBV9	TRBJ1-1	ASSAYDSPRGAF